This TCR beta chain was captured in a study of T-cell reconstitution after alpha-beta-depleted transplantation in children. For TCRbeta, the library was prepared with unique molecular identifiers. TCRdb reanalysed the PCR reads using MiXCR and keeps one entry per CDR3 protein. In the table there are more than 300,000 distinct CDR3 sequences, about 16% of which are singletons. This clonotype appeared many times. Antigen specificity is unknown. Findings of the study overall: Certain patients had high TCRbeta diversity at day 60, and it came from recipient T cells and thymic progenitors that survived. At one year after transplant, newly produced T cells mostly accounted for T-cell counts and diversity. Reportedly, roughly two months post-transplant, alpha-beta T cells arose from several hundred expanded graft clones.

Germline CDR1 and CDR2: LNHNV and YYDKDF (reference sequence). V lost 1 base, J lost 6 bases, and 2 bases stayed unmatched. The CDR3 covers 14 residues. The clonotype comes from a male patient under 10 years old who had a stem cell transplant for acute lymphoblastic leukemia, so the T cells may come from the graft donor. Source: PBMCs, mostly from graft donor cells, taken 360 days after TCRalphabeta/CD19-depleted stem cell transplant. The chain recombines TRBV15 with TRBJ1-5, with 8 nucleotides matching TRBD1. The CDR3, as DNA: TGTGCCACCAGCAGAGCAGGGGGCCCTCAGCCCCAGCATTTT. Translated: CATSRAGGPQPQHF.